The entry below gives a single TCR beta chain sequence along with its context. Its antigen is as yet unknown. The sample is drawn from a study of T cell responses to AZD1222 COVID-19 vaccine. General observations from the study: Epitopes outside B.1.351 and B.1.1.7 mutated regions reportedly drew nearly half of spike TCRs.

Profiled with immunoSEQ multiplex PCR; TCRdb holds only in-frame clones, not every one. Among roughly 120,000 clones listed, roughly 90% were seen once. From germline, CDR1 is SGHTA and CDR2 FQGNSA. V was clipped by 2 bases and J by 7 bases; unmatched bases: 9. This CDR3 is built from 16 residues. This clonotype was obtained from an adult in good health. The chain is built from TRBV7-2 and TRBJ2-1; 9 nucleotides match TRBD2. This sample comprised peripheral blood, obtained on day 0 of AZD1222 vaccination. In nucleotides, the CDR3 is TGTGCCAGCAGCTTAAGTATGCGGGGGGGCAGAAATGAGCAGTTCTTC. It yields the protein CASSLSMRGGRNEQFF.